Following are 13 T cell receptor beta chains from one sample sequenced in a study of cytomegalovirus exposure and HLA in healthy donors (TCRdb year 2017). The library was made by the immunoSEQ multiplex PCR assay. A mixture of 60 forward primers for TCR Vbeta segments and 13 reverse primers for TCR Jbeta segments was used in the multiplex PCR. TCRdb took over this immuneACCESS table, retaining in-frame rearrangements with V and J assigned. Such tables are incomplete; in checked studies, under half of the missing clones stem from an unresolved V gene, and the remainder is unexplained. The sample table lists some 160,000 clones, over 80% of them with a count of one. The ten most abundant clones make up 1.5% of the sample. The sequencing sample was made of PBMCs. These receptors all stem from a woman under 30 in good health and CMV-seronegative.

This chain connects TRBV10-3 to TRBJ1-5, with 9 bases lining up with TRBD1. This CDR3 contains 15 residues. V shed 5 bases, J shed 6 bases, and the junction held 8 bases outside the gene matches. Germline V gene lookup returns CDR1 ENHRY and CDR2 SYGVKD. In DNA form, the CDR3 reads TGTGCCATCAGTCCATCGGGACAGGGAGGTCAGCCCCAGCATTTT. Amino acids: CAISPSGQGGQPQHF.

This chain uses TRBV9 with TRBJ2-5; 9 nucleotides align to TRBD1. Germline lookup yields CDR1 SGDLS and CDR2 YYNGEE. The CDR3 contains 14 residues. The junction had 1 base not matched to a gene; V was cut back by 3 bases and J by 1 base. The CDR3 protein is CASSEGQGQETQYF. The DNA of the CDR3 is TGTGCCAGCAGCGAGGGACAGGGCCAAGAGACCCAGTACTTC.

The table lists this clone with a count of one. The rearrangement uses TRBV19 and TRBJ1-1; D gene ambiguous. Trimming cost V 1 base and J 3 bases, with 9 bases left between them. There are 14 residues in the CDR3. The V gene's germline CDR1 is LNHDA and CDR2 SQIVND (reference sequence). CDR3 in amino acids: CASSIGGIYTEAFF. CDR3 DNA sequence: TGTGCCAGTAGTATAGGAGGAATTTACACTGAAGCTTTCTTT.

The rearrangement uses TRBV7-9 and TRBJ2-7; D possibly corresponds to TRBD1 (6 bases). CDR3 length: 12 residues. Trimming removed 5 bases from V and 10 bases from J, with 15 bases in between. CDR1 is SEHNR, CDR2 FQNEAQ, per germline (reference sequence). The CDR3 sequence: CASSPRQEPQYF. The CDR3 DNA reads TGTGCCAGCAGCCCGAGACAGGAACCCCAGTACTTC. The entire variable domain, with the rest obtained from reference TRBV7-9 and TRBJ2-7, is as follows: DTGVSQNPRHKITKRGQNVTFRCDPISEHNRLYWYRQTLGQGPEFLTYFQNEAQLEKSRLLSDRFSAERPKGSFSTLEIQRTEQGDSAMYLCASSPRQEPQYFGPGTRLTVT.

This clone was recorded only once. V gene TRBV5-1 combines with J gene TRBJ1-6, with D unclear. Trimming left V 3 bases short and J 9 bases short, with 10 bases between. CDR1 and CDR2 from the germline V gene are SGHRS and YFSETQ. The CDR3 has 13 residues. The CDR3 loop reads CASSSIRGSPLHF. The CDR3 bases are TGCGCCAGCAGCTCCATACGGGGTTCACCCCTCCACTTT.

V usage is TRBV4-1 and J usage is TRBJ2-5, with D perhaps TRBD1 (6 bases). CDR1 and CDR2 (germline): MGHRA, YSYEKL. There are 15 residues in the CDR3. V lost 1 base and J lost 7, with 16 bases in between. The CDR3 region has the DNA TGCGCCAGCAGCCAAGGGGGGCCTTCGGGCGGGACCCAGTACTTC. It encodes CASSQGGPSGGTQYF.

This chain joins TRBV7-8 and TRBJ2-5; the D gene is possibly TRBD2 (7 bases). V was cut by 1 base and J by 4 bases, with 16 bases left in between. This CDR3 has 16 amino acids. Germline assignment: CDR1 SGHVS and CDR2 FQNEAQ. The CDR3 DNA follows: TGTGCCAGCAGCTTAGGACAGATAGGGGGGGTAGAGACCCAGTACTTC. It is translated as CASSLGQIGGVETQYF.

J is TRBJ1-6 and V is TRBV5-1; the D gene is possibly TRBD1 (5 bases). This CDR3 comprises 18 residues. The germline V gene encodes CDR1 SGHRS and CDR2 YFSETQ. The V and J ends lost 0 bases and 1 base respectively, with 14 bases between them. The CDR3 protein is CASSLGTGAGSYNSPLHF. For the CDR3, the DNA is TGCGCCAGCAGCTTGGGGACTGGGGCGGGGTCCTATAATTCACCCCTCCACTTT.

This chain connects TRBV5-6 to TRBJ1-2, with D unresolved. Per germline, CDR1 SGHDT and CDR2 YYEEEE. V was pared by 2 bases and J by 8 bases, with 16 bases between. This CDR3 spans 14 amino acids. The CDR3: CASSFAGLTRGYTF. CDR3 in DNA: TGTGCCAGCAGCTTCGCAGGTTTAACTCGGGGCTACACCTTC.

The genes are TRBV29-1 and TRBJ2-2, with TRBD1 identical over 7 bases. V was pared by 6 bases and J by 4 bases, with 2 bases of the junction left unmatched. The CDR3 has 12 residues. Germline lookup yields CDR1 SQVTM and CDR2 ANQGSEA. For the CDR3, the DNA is TGCAGCGTCACAGGGGTCACCGGGGAGCTGTTTTTT. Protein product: CSVTGVTGELFF.

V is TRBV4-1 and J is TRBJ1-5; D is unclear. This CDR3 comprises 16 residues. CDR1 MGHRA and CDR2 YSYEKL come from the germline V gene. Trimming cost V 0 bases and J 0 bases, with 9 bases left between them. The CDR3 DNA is TGCGCCAGCAGCCAAGAAGGCACGGGTAGCAATCAGCCCCAGCATTTT. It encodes CASSQEGTGSNQPQHF.

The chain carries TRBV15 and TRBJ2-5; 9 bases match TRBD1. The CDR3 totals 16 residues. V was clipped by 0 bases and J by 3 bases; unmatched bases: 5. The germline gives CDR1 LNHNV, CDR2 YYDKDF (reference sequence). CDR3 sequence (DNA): TGTGCCACCAGCAGAGAGGACAGGGGCCCTAAAGAGACCCAGTACTTC. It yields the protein CATSREDRGPKETQYF.

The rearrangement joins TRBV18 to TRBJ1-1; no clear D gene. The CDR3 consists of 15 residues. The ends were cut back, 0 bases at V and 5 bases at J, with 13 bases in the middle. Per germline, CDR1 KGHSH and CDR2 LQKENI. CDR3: CASSPPSHRVTEAFF. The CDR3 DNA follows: TGTGCCAGCTCACCACCGTCTCACCGAGTAACTGAAGCTTTCTTT.